One sample yielded the 9 T cell receptor beta chains listed below, sequenced in a study of blood T cells in healthy people across ages. Then a second PCR, running roughly 7 to 11 cycles, was carried out with a sample-barcoded 5' primer and a J-beta primer mix. TCRdb used MiXCR to reprocess the 5' RACE reads, holding one entry per CDR3 protein. The sample has hundreds of thousands of distinct CDR3 sequences; around 24% are singletons. These data also formed part of another study, on T cells of mothers and their children.

Material for sequencing was blood. All receptors derive from a boy aged 5-17 years in good health.

The V and J genes are TRBV7-6 and TRBJ1-1; D perhaps matches TRBD1 (6 bases). V was pared by 1 base and J by 3 bases, with 15 bases between. This CDR3 contains 16 residues. Germline values: CDR1 SGHVS, CDR2 FNYEAQ. In nucleotides, the CDR3 is TGTGCCAGCAGCTTAGTATTCAGGGGATCAGACACTGAAGCTTTCTTT. It specifies CASSLVFRGSDTEAFF. Variable domain in full (rest from reference TRBV7-6 and TRBJ1-1): GAGVSQSPRYKVTKRGQDVALRCDPISGHVSLYWYRQALGQGPEFLTYFNYEAQQDKSGLPNDRFSAERPEGSISTLTIQRTEQRDSAMYRCASSLVFRGSDTEAFFGQGTRLTVV.

The chain carries TRBV4-1 and TRBJ2-5, with 8 bases matching TRBD2. Germline trimming cut 0 bases from V and 2 bases from J; bases unmatched to any gene: 8. Germline V gene data show CDR1 as MGHRA and CDR2 as YSYEKL. The CDR3 totals 17 residues. The DNA of the CDR3 is TGCGCCAGCAGCCAAGATAGGGCGGGGGGCCCGCAAGAGACCCAGTACTTC. This translates into CASSQDRAGGPQETQYF.

This clonotype was picked up a small number of times. The rearrangement uses TRBV2 and TRBJ1-2; D gene ambiguous. The germline gives CDR1 SNHLY, CDR2 FYNNEI. The CDR3 totals 11 residues. V gave up 2 bases and J gave up 7 bases, with 5 bases separating them. CDR3 amino acids: CASSEKAGYTF. The CDR3 bases are TGTGCCAGCAGTGAAAAGGCTGGCTACACCTTC.

The rearrangement joins TRBV12-3 or TRBV12-4 to TRBJ1-2; the match to TRBD1 covers 7 bases. There are 13 residues in the CDR3. V shed 6 bases, J shed 7 bases, and the junction held 8 bases outside the gene matches. The CDR3 DNA reads as TGTGCCAGCAGCCCAGGGGGGGACGGTGGCTACACCTTC. Amino acid sequence: CASSPGGDGGYTF.

This clonotype appeared many times. V usage is TRBV7-2 and J usage is TRBJ2-7, with a tentative D call TRBD2 (5 bases). Germline V CDR1 and CDR2: SGHTA, FQGNSA. This CDR3 is 13 amino acids long. Trimming took off 2 bases at V and 5 bases at J, with 10 bases between the two ends. Here the CDR3 DNA reads TGTGCCAGCAGCTTATTGGCGGGCCACGAGCAGTACTTC. Encoded protein: CASSLLAGHEQYF.

The V and J genes are TRBV7-2 and TRBJ2-3; TRBD2 might be the D (6 bases). The CDR3 consists of 13 residues. CDR1 is SGHTA and CDR2 is FQGNSA in the germline V gene. Trimming took 5 bases from V and 6 from J, leaving 12 bases between them. The CDR3: CASSKTSGDTQYF. The CDR3 nucleotides are TGTGCCAGCAGCAAGACTAGTGGTGATACGCAGTATTTT.

The genes are TRBV28 and TRBJ2-3, with TRBD1 matching 8 bases. The V segment lost 6 bases and the J segment 1 base; nucleotides outside the gene matches: 6. CDR1 and CDR2 from the germline V gene are MDHEN and SYDVKM. The CDR3 is 15 residues long. The CDR3 nucleotides read TGTGCCAGCAGGTACAGGGGGATTCGCACAGATACGCAGTATTTT. This encodes CASRYRGIRTDTQYF.

The chain links TRBV5-1 to TRBJ1-2; 12 nucleotides line up with TRBD1. Germline V gene lookup returns CDR1 SGHRS and CDR2 YFSETQ. The CDR3 runs 14 residues. V lost 4 bases and J lost 4; bases outside the gene matches: 2. The CDR3 DNA reads TGCGCCAGCAGCGGGACAGGGGGCTCCTATGGCTACACCTTC. Translated: CASSGTGGSYGYTF.

Here the CDR3 reads CASSPTGVGSEKLFF. The CDR3 nucleotides read TGTGCCAGCAGCCCTACAGGGGTGGGCAGTGAAAAACTGTTTTTT. The J gene is TRBJ1-4, the V gene TRBV7-2; the match to TRBD1 covers 7 bases. The CDR3 covers 15 residues. The germline CDR1 and CDR2 sequences are SGHTA and FQGNSA. V gave up 5 bases and J gave up 7 bases; unmatched junction bases: 10.